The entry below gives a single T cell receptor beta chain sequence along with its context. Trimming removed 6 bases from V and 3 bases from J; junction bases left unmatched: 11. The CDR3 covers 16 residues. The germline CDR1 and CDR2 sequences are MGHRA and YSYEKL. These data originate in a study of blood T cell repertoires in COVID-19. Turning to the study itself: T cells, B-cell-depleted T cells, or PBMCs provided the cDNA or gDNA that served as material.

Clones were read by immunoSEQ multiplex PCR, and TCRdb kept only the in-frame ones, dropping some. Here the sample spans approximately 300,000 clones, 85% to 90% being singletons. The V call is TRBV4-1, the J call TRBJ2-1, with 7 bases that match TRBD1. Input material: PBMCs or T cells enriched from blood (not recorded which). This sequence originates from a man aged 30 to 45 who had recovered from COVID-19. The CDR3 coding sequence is TGCGCCAGCAGTTCCCCCGGGACAGAGGTCTACAATGAGCAGTTCTTC. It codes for CASSSPGTEVYNEQFF.